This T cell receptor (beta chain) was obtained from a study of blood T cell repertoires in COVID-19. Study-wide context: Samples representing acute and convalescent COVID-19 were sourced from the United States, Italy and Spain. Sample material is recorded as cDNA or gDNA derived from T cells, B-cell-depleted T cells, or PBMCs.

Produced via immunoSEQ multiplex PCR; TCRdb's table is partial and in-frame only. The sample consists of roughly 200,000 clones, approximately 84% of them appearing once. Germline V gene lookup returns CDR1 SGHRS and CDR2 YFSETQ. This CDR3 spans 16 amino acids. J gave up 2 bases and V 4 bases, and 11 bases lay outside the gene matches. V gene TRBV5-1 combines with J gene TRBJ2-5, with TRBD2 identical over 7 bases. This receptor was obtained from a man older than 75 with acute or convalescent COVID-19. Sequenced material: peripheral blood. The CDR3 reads CASSLGGSGSQETQYF. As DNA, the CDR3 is TGCGCCAGCAGCCTGGGGGGTAGCGGGTCACAAGAGACCCAGTACTTC.